This entry concerns a single T cell receptor beta chain. Its cognate antigen is unknown. The data stem from a study of cytomegalovirus exposure and HLA in healthy donors. Amplification used 60 Vbeta primers and 13 Jbeta primers. As handled by the study authors: Later work found 65 million to 100 million unique TCR beta chains, with approximately 12 million shared. The repertoire was sequenced with immunoSEQ multiplex PCR; TCRdb's copy has only in-frame clones and lacks some. Clone size and the V and J calls come from that table; the DNA yielded D and trimming. Found here are 80,000 to 100,000 clones, more than 65% of them singletons; the top ten hold roughly a sixth. Broader study findings: A previous analysis found most TCR beta V segments productive roughly 87% or roughly 30% of the time. An Asian-associated ancestry cluster reportedly showed fewer N-insertions than the roughly 700-donor mean in a later analysis. In vitro confirmation showed a few CMV-associated chains to be CMV antigen specific.

This CDR3 region has 14 residues. Losses at the gene ends were 2 bases for V and 4 bases for J; bases not matched to a gene: 4. Germline CDR1 is MDHEN and CDR2 is SYDVKM. The clonotype originates from a young woman in good health and CMV-seropositive. The chain is built from TRBV28 and TRBJ1-2; 7 positions agree with TRBD1. The specimen sequenced was PBMCs. The CDR3 here is CASSLRRQGYGYTF. DNA of the CDR3: TGTGCCAGCAGTTTACGCCGACAGGGCTATGGCTACACCTTC.